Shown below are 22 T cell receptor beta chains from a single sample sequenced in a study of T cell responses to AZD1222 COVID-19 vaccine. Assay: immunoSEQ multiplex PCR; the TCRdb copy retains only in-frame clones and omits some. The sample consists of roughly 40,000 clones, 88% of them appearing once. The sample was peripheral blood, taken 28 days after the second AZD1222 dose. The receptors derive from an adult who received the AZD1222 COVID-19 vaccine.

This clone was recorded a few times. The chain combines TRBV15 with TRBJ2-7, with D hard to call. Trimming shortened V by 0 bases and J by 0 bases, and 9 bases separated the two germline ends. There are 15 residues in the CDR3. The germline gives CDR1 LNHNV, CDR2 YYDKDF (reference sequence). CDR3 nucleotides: TGTGCCACCAGCAGAGAGACGACGTTCTCCTACGAGCAGTACTTC. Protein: CATSRETTFSYEQYF. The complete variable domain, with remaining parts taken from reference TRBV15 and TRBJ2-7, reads DAMVIQNPRYQVTQFGKPVTLSCSQTLNHNVMYWYQQKSSQAPKLLFHYYDKDFNNEADTPDNFQSRRPNTSFCFLDIRSPGLGDTAMYLCATSRETTFSYEQYFGPGTRLTVT.

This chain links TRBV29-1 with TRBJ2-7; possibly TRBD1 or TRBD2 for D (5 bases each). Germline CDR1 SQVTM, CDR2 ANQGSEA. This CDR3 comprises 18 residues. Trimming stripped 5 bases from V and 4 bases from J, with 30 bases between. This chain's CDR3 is CSVLFLRGTVGFFYEQYF. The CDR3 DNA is TGCAGCGTTCTTTTCCTGAGAGGGACCGTTGGATTCTTTTACGAGCAGTACTTC.

CDR3 region: CASSVVPSSSSGNTIYF. The CDR3 nucleotides are TGTGCCAGCAGCGTAGTTCCATCTTCAAGCTCTGGAAACACCATATATTTT. This chain connects TRBV9 to TRBJ1-3; D gene uncertain. V shed 0 bases and J shed 0 bases, with 13 bases lying between them. CDR1 and CDR2 (germline): SGDLS, YYNGEE. The CDR3 is 17 residues long.

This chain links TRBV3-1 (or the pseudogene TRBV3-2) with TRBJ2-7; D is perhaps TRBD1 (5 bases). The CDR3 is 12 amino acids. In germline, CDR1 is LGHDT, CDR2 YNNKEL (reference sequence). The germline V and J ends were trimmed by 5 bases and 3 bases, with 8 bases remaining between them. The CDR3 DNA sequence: TGTGCCAGCAGCGCAGGGTACTACGAGCAGTACTTC. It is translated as CASSAGYYEQYF.

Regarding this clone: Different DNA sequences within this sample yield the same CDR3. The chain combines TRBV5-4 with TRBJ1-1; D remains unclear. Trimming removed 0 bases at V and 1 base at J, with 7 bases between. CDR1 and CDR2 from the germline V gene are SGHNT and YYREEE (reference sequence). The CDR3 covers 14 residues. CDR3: CASSLERGNTEAFF. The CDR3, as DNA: TGTGCCAGCAGCTTGGAACGGGGGAACACTGAAGCTTTCTTT. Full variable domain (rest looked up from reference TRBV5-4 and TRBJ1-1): ETGVTQSPTHLIKTRGQQVTLRCSSQSGHNTVSWYQQALGQGPQFIFQYYREEENGRGNFPPRFSGLQFPNYSSELNVNALELDDSALYLCASSLERGNTEAFFGQGTRLTVV.

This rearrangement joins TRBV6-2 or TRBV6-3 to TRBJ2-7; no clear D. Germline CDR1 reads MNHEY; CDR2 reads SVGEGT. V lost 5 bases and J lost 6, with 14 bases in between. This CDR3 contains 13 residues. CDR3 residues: CASSNFLLGEQYF. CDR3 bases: TGTGCCAGCAGTAACTTTTTGCTTGGCGAGCAGTACTTC.

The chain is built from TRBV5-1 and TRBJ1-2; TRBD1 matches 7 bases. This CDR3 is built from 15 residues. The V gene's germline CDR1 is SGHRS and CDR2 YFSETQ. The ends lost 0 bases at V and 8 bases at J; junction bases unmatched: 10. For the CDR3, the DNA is TGCGCCAGCAGCTTGGCCGAGACAGGGCGCGACGGCTACACCTTC. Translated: CASSLAETGRDGYTF. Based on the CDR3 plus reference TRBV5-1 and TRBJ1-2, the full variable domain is KAGVTQTPRYLIKTRGQQVTLSCSPISGHRSVSWYQQTPGQGLQFLFEYFSETQRNKGNFPGRFSGRQFSNSRSEMNVSTLELGDSALYLCASSLAETGRDGYTFGSGTRLTVV.

The CDR3 DNA sequence: TGTGCCAGCAGCCAAGAGGTCAGTGGGAACACTGAAGCTTTCTTT. It codes for CASSQEVSGNTEAFF. The chain has TRBV4-2 and TRBJ1-1, with unresolved D. Germline lookup yields CDR1 LGHNA and CDR2 YNFKEQ. V was clipped by 0 bases and J by 1 base, with 9 bases between them. The CDR3 totals 15 residues.

The CDR3 reads CASALPRSEYGYTF. The CDR3 nucleotides read TGTGCTAGTGCCCTTCCTCGGTCTGAGTATGGCTACACCTTC. J is TRBJ1-2 and V is TRBV12-5; no definite D call. The germline V gene encodes CDR1 LGHNT and CDR2 FRNRAP. Trimming left V 7 bases short and J 5 bases short, with 17 bases between. The CDR3 extends over 14 amino acids.

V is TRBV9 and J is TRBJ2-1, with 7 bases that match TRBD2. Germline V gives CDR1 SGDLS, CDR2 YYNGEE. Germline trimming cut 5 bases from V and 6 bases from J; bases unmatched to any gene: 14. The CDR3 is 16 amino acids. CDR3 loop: CASSLGGRGRFNEQFF. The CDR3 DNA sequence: TGTGCCAGCAGTCTTGGAGGGAGGGGAAGATTCAATGAGCAGTTCTTC.

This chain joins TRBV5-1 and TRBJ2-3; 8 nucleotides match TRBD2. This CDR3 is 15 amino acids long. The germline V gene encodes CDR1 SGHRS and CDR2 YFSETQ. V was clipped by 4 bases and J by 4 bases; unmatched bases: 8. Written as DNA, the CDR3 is TGCGCCAGCAGCCGCTCGGGGGGGACGGCAGATACGCAGTATTTT. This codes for CASSRSGGTADTQYF.

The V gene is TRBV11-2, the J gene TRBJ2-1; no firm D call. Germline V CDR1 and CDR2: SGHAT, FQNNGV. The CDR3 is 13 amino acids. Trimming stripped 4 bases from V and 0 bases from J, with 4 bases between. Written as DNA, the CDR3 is TGTGCCAGCAGCTACAGCTCCTACAATGAGCAGTTCTTC. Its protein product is CASSYSSYNEQFF. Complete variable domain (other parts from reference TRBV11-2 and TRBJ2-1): EAGVAQSPRYKIIEKRQSVAFWCNPISGHATLYWYQQILGQGPKLLIQFQNNGVVDDSQLPKDRFSAERLKGVDSTLKIQPAKLEDSAVYLCASSYSSYNEQFFGPGTRLTVL.

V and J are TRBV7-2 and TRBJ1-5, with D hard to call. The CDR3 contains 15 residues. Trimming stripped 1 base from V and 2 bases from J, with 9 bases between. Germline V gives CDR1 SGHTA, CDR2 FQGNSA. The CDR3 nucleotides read TGTGCCAGCAGCTTAGGCGCCGGGGGCAATCAGCCCCAGCATTTT. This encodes CASSLGAGGNQPQHF.

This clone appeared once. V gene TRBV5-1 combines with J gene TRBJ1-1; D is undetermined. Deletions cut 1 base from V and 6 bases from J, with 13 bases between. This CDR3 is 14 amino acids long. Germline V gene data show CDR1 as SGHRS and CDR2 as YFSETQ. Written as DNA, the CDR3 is TGCGCCAGCAGCTTGTACCCCATCTCAGCTGAAGCTTTCTTT. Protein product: CASSLYPISAEAFF.

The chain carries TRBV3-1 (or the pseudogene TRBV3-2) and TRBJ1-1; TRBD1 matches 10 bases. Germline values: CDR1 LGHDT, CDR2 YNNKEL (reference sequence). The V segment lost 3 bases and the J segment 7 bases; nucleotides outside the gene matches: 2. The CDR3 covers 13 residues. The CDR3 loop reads CASSHGTGVEAFF. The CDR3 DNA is TGTGCCAGCAGCCATGGGACAGGGGTTGAAGCTTTCTTT.

This CDR3 reads CASNWLGTGYNEQFF. The CDR3 DNA reads TGTGCCAGCAATTGGTTGGGGACGGGCTACAATGAGCAGTTCTTC. The chain is built from TRBV7-9 and TRBJ2-1; D may correspond to TRBD1 or TRBD2 (5 bases each). This CDR3 is built from 15 residues. The germline V gene encodes CDR1 SEHNR and CDR2 FQNEAQ (reference sequence). The V and J ends lost 7 bases and 3 bases respectively, with 16 bases between them.

The CDR3 DNA sequence: TGTGCCATCAGTGAGGGACAGGCAGTCAATCAGCCCCAGCATTTT. This sequence encodes CAISEGQAVNQPQHF. This sequence joins TRBV10-3 and TRBJ1-5, with 7 bases lining up with TRBD1. Per the germline V gene, CDR1 is ENHRY and CDR2 is SYGVKD. CDR3 length equals 15 residues. The V gene end was trimmed by 2 bases and the J gene end by 3 bases; junction bases not matched to a gene: 4.

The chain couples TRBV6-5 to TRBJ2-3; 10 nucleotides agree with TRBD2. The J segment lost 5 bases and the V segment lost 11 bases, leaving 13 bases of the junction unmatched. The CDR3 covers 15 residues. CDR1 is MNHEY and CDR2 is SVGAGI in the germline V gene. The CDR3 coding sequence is TGTGCCTCACCGGGAGCGGGGGGGCGAGTAGATACGCAGTATTTT. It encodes CASPGAGGRVDTQYF.

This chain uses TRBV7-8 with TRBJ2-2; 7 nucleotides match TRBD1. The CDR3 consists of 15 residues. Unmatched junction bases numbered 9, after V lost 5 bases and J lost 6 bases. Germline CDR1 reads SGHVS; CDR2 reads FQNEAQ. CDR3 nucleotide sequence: TGTGCCAGCAGCAGTAGACAGGGCTACCCCGGGGAGCTGTTTTTT. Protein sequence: CASSSRQGYPGELFF.

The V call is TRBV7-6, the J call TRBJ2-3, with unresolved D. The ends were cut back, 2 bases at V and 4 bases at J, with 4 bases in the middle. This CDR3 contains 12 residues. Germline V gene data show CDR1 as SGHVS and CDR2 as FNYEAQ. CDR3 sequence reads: CASSLWADTQYF. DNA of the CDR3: TGTGCCAGCAGCTTATGGGCAGATACGCAGTATTTT.

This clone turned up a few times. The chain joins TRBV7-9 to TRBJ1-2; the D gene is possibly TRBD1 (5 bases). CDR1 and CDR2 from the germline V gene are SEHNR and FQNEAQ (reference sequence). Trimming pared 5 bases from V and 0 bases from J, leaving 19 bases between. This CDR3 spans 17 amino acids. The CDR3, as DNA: TGTGCCAGCAGCGTATCGACAGCCCGAGTTTCTAACTATGGCTACACCTTC. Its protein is CASSVSTARVSNYGYTF.

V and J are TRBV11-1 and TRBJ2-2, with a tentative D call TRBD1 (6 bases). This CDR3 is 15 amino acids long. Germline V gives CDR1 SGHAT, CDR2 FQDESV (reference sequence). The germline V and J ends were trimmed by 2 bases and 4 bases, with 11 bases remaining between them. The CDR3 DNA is TGTGCCAGCAGCTTACAGGGGTTAGGCACCGGGGAGCTGTTTTTT. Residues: CASSLQGLGTGELFF.